These 24 T cell receptor beta chains came from one sample sequenced in a study of identical twins. Each CDR3 protein gets one entry after TCRdb re-called the 5' RACE reads with MiXCR. The sample yields 250,000 or so distinct CDR3 sequences, roughly an eighth seen once. These data were also filed under a second study, of yellow fever vaccine responses in identical twins.

The sample taken for sequencing was memory (CD45RO+) T cells sorted from blood. These receptors were obtained from a woman between 18 and 29 years old in good health.

The gene calls are TRBV7-3 and TRBJ2-5; 10 nucleotides agree with TRBD2. With V trimmed by 5 bases and J by 2 bases, 8 bases remained unmatched. Germline CDR1 is SGHTA and CDR2 is FQGTGA. The CDR3 runs 16 residues. CDR3 nucleotides: TGTGCCAGCAGCATTCAAGCGGGGGGGGGTCAAGAGACCCAGTACTTC. Translation: CASSIQAGGGQETQYF.

The chain combines TRBV6-5 with TRBJ1-2; D ambiguous. Germline V lookup: CDR1 MNHEY, CDR2 SVGAGI. The CDR3 is 11 amino acids. V lost 4 bases to trimming and J lost 5 bases, with 5 bases between them. In DNA form, the CDR3 reads TGTGCCAGCAGTTTCGGTTATGGCTACACCTTC. This codes for CASSFGYGYTF.

The chain carries TRBV9 and TRBJ2-7, with 8 bases lining up with TRBD1. The CDR3 extends over 15 amino acids. CDR1 is SGDLS, CDR2 YYNGEE, per germline. Trimming cost V 3 bases and J 4 bases; bases outside gene matches: 9. The CDR3 DNA sequence: TGTGCCAGCAGCGAGACAGGGGAGGCAAGTTACGAGCAGTACTTC. Protein sequence: CASSETGEASYEQYF.

This clonotype was seen repeatedly, ten times or more. The V call is TRBV3-1, the J call TRBJ1-5; 8 bases match TRBD1. The CDR3 extends over 14 amino acids. V was pared by 4 bases and J by 7 bases, with 6 bases of the junction left unmatched. Germline loops: CDR1 LGHDT, CDR2 YNNKEL (reference sequence). This chain's CDR3 is CASSPQGAWQPQHF. The CDR3 region has the DNA TGTGCCAGCAGCCCCCAGGGGGCTTGGCAGCCCCAGCATTTT.

This clonotype was seen more than once but under ten times. V and J are TRBV5-1 and TRBJ1-5; D may be TRBD1 (5 bases). V dropped 0 bases and J dropped 3 bases, with 10 bases sitting between them. Germline CDR1 is SGHRS and CDR2 is YFSETQ. CDR3 length equals 15 residues. The CDR3 loop is CASSLEAGSNQPQHF. The CDR3 DNA is TGCGCCAGCAGCTTGGAGGCAGGGTCCAATCAGCCCCAGCATTTT.

This clonotype was detected ten times or more. The chain links TRBV6-1 to TRBJ2-7; a possible D gene is TRBD1 (6 bases). The CDR3 is 13 residues long. The germline gives CDR1 MNHNS, CDR2 SASEGT. Between the trimmed V and J ends, which lost 7 bases and 3 bases, there was a span of 13 bases. The CDR3 here is CASTRQGNYEQYF. The CDR3 DNA reads TGTGCCAGCACCCGGCAGGGGAACTACGAGCAGTACTTC.

DNA of the CDR3: TGTGCCAGCAGCGTGCGAGCGGGGGGCACAGATACGCAGTATTTT. This encodes CASSVRAGGTDTQYF. The chain carries TRBV9 and TRBJ2-3; 8 nucleotides agree with TRBD2. J lost 1 base, V lost 2 bases, and 3 bases had no gene match. The CDR3 has 15 amino acids. CDR1 and CDR2 from the germline V gene are SGDLS and YYNGEE.

The CDR3 spells CASSFVQGVGETQYF. In DNA, the CDR3 is TGTGCCAGCAGCTTCGTACAGGGGGTGGGAGAGACCCAGTACTTC. The chain carries TRBV12-3 or TRBV12-4 and TRBJ2-5; 8 bases fit TRBD1. The CDR3 runs to 15 residues. Unmatched junction bases numbered 10, after V lost 6 bases and J lost 4 bases.

This chain uses TRBV4-2 with TRBJ2-1, with D unclear. The CDR3 has 13 residues. Per the germline V gene, CDR1 is LGHNA and CDR2 is YNFKEQ. V lost 0 bases to trimming and J lost 7 bases, with 7 bases between them. The CDR3 reads CASSQEGRNEQFF. The CDR3 coding sequence is TGTGCCAGCAGCCAAGAAGGACGGAATGAGCAGTTCTTC.

There are a few counts of this clonotype. The genes are TRBV3-1 and TRBJ2-3; D might be TRBD2 (5 bases). Germline loops: CDR1 LGHDT, CDR2 YNNKEL (reference sequence). Trimming removed 5 bases from V and 4 bases from J, with 19 bases in between. The CDR3 is made up of 16 amino acids. The CDR3 loop reads CASSRRTGGGADTQYF. Written as DNA, the CDR3 is TGTGCCAGCAGCAGACGGACTGGAGGTGGGGCAGATACGCAGTATTTT.

With respect to this clonotype: One end of the junction fails to match germline, which may point to a read error. The chain recombines TRBV7-2 with TRBJ2-5, with D possibly matching TRBD2 (5 bases). The CDR3 has 14 residues. The germline V gene encodes CDR1 SGHTA and CDR2 FQGNSA. The CDR3 region is CDSSLASSQETQYF. The CDR3 region has the DNA TGTGACAGCAGCTTAGCTAGCAGCCAAGAGACCCAGTACTTC.

This clonotype was detected only a few times. V usage is TRBV7-6 and J usage is TRBJ2-3; 7 bases agree with TRBD1. V gave up 5 bases and J gave up 1 base; unmatched junction bases: 6. CDR3 length: 15 amino acids. Germline CDR1 reads SGHVS; CDR2 reads FNYEAQ. Here the CDR3 DNA reads TGTGCCAGCAGCCGGGACAGTCTAGGCACAGATACGCAGTATTTT. Protein product: CASSRDSLGTDTQYF.

This clonotype has only a few counts. The V gene is TRBV3-1, the J gene TRBJ2-6; 7 nucleotides match TRBD1. CDR1 and CDR2 from the germline V gene are LGHDT and YNNKEL (reference sequence). The CDR3 is 14 amino acids. The J segment lost 2 bases and the V segment lost 8 bases, leaving 3 bases of the junction unmatched. CDR3 nucleotides: TGTGCCAGCGAGGGGGCGACTGGGGCCAACGTCCTGACTTTC. Translating gives CASEGATGANVLTF.

At least ten counts were recorded for this clonotype. The CDR3 reads CASSQEPRSEQFF. The CDR3, as DNA: TGCGCCAGCAGCCAAGAACCCCGGAGTGAGCAGTTCTTC. The genes are TRBV4-3 and TRBJ2-1; D remains unclear. Trimming shortened V by 0 bases and J by 9 bases, and 9 bases separated the two germline ends. The germline CDR1 and CDR2 sequences are LGHNA and YSLEER. The CDR3 contains 13 residues.

This clonotype was seen only once. V usage is TRBV12-5 and J usage is TRBJ1-1; D ambiguous. Germline loops: CDR1 LGHNT, CDR2 FRNRAP. Trimming pared 1 base from V and 2 bases from J, leaving 5 bases between. The CDR3 runs to 13 residues. This chain's CDR3 is CASGLAFNTEAFF. For the CDR3, the DNA is TGTGCTAGTGGTTTGGCTTTTAACACTGAAGCTTTCTTT.

The V and J genes are TRBV4-2 and TRBJ2-2, with a tentative D call TRBD2 (7 bases). The germline CDR1 and CDR2 sequences are LGHNA and YNFKEQ. The CDR3 has 16 residues. V lost 0 bases and J lost 4, with 12 bases in between. CDR3 amino acids: CASSQERGPGTGELFF. CDR3 bases: TGTGCCAGCAGCCAAGAGCGGGGGCCGGGCACCGGGGAGCTGTTTTTT.

The CDR3 spells CASSRDSTGELFF. The CDR3 nucleotides are TGTGCCAGCAGCCGGGACAGCACCGGGGAGCTGTTTTTT. The chain couples TRBV6-4 to TRBJ2-2; 7 positions match TRBD1. The CDR3 contains 13 residues. With V trimmed by 6 bases and J by 4 bases, 2 bases remained unmatched. The germline V gene has CDR1 MRHNA and CDR2 SNTAGT.

The chain uses TRBV5-4 and TRBJ2-3; 7 bases match TRBD1. V shed 0 bases and J 9 bases; nucleotides not matched to a gene: 4. This CDR3 comprises 13 residues. Germline CDR1 is SGHNT and CDR2 is YYREEE (reference sequence). CDR3: CASSLVDRETQYF. CDR3 nucleotides: TGTGCCAGCAGCTTGGTTGACAGGGAAACGCAGTATTTT.

The rearrangement links TRBV6-2 or TRBV6-3 to TRBJ2-5; D is possibly TRBD1 or TRBD2 (5 bases each). CDR1 is MNHEY and CDR2 is SVGEGT in the germline V gene. Trimming took off 2 bases at V and 4 bases at J, with 14 bases between the two ends. The CDR3 has 15 residues. The CDR3 protein is CASSYDGGRGETQYF. In nucleotides, the CDR3 is TGTGCCAGCAGTTACGATGGGGGAAGGGGAGAGACCCAGTACTTC.

This clonotype has ten or more counts. The chain employs TRBV7-9 and TRBJ2-2, with 8 bases matching TRBD1. The length of the CDR3 is 16 residues. V was clipped by 3 bases and J by 3 bases; unmatched bases: 6. Germline V gene data show CDR1 as SEHNR and CDR2 as FQNEAQ (reference sequence). The CDR3 region has the DNA TGTGCCAGCAGCTTTGGACAGGGAAAGGACACCGGGGAGCTGTTTTTT. Translation: CASSFGQGKDTGELFF.

The chain joins TRBV3-2 to TRBJ2-2; TRBD2 was called by the table and not checked on the DNA. TRBV3-2 represents a pseudogene. The CDR3 covers 17 residues. This chain's CDR3 is CASSRDAGLANTGELFF. As DNA, the CDR3 is TGTGCCAGCAGCCGAGATGCGGGACTTGCAAACACCGGGGAGCTGTTTTTT.

This clonotype appeared a few times. The V and J genes are TRBV6-2 or TRBV6-3 and TRBJ2-7; D may be TRBD1 (6 bases). This CDR3 spans 13 amino acids. Germline-derived CDR1 and CDR2 are MNHEY and SVGEGT. The ends were cut back, 4 bases at V and 3 bases at J, with 10 bases in the middle. The CDR3 loop is CASSWTAFYEQYF. Here the CDR3 DNA reads TGTGCCAGCAGTTGGACAGCATTCTACGAGCAGTACTTC.

This clonotype was counted at least ten times. The genes are TRBV12-3 or TRBV12-4 and TRBJ2-1; TRBD2 agrees at 7 bases. CDR3 length: 15 residues. The trim removed 1 base at V and 6 bases at J, leaving 6 bases unmatched. For the CDR3, the DNA is TGTGCCAGCAGTTTAGGGGGAGCGGGACCCAATGAGCAGTTCTTC. Its translation is CASSLGGAGPNEQFF.

The chain combines TRBV5-1 with TRBJ2-5; D might be TRBD2 (6 bases). The CDR3 length is 14 residues. Germline V gene data show CDR1 as SGHRS and CDR2 as YFSETQ. Deletions cut 2 bases from V and 7 bases from J, with 15 bases between. CDR3 sequence (DNA): TGCGCCAGCAGCTTCCCGGACTACTCCAGGACCCAGTACTTC. Translation gives CASSFPDYSRTQYF. Together with reference TRBV5-1 and TRBJ2-5, the CDR3 gives the full variable domain: KAGVTQTPRYLIKTRGQQVTLSCSPISGHRSVSWYQQTPGQGLQFLFEYFSETQRNKGNFPGRFSGRQFSNSRSEMNVSTLELGDSALYLCASSFPDYSRTQYFGPGTRLLVL.